The 3 T cell receptor beta chains listed next were all sequenced from one sample in a study of T cells in Graves' hyperthyroidism and ophthalmopathy. RNA transcripts provided the source from which TCR beta CDR3 regions were amplified. Researchers ran a first-round RT-PCR on the TCR CDR3 using the HTBI primer set. One entry per CDR3 protein, called by TCRdb with MiXCR from the multiplex PCR reads. The sample lists some 720,000 distinct CDR3 sequences; roughly 15% were seen once. The sample consisted of blood. These receptors all stem from a man aged 18 to 29 with Graves' hyperthyroidism.

The chain carries TRBV18 and TRBJ2-7, with unresolved D. Germline V gene data show CDR1 as KGHSH and CDR2 as LQKENI. This CDR3 spans 14 amino acids. V lost 0 bases, J lost 3 bases, and 9 bases lay in between. The CDR3 nucleotides read TGTGCCAGCTCACCACCTTCCAGAGTCTACGAGCAGTACTTC. This encodes CASSPPSRVYEQYF.

The genes are TRBV29-1 and TRBJ2-5; no definite D call. Trimming pared 3 bases from V and 4 bases from J, leaving 12 bases between. The CDR3 contains 13 residues. Germline-derived CDR1 and CDR2 are SQVTM and ANQGSEA. The CDR3 sequence is CSVDFVIGETQYF. Here the CDR3 DNA reads TGCAGCGTTGACTTCGTAATAGGAGAGACCCAGTACTTC.

This clonotype has a handful of counts. The chain has TRBV4-3 and TRBJ2-2; D perhaps matches TRBD1 (5 bases). The V gene lost 0 bases and the J gene lost 5 bases, with 13 bases spanning the gap. Germline V gene sequence: CDR1 LGHNA, CDR2 YSLEER. This CDR3 spans 16 amino acids. CDR3 coding DNA: TGCGCCAGCAGCCAAGAACCCAGGGCTGGGACCGGGGAGCTGTTTTTT. Encoded protein: CASSQEPRAGTGELFF.